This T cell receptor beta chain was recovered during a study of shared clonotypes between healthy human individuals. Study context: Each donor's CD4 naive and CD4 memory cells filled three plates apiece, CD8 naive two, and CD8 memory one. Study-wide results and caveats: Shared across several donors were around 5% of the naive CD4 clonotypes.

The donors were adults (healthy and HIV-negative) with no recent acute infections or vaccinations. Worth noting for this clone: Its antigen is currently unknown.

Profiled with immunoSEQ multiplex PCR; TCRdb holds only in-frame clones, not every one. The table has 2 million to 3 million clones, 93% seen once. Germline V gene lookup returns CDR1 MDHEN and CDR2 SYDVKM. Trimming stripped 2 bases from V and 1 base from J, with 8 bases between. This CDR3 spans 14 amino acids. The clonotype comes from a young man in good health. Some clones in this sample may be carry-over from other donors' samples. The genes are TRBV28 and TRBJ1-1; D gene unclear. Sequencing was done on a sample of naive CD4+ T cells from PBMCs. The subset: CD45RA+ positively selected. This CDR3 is CASSLIRRNTEAFF. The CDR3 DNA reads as TGTGCCAGCAGTTTAATACGCAGGAACACTGAAGCTTTCTTT.